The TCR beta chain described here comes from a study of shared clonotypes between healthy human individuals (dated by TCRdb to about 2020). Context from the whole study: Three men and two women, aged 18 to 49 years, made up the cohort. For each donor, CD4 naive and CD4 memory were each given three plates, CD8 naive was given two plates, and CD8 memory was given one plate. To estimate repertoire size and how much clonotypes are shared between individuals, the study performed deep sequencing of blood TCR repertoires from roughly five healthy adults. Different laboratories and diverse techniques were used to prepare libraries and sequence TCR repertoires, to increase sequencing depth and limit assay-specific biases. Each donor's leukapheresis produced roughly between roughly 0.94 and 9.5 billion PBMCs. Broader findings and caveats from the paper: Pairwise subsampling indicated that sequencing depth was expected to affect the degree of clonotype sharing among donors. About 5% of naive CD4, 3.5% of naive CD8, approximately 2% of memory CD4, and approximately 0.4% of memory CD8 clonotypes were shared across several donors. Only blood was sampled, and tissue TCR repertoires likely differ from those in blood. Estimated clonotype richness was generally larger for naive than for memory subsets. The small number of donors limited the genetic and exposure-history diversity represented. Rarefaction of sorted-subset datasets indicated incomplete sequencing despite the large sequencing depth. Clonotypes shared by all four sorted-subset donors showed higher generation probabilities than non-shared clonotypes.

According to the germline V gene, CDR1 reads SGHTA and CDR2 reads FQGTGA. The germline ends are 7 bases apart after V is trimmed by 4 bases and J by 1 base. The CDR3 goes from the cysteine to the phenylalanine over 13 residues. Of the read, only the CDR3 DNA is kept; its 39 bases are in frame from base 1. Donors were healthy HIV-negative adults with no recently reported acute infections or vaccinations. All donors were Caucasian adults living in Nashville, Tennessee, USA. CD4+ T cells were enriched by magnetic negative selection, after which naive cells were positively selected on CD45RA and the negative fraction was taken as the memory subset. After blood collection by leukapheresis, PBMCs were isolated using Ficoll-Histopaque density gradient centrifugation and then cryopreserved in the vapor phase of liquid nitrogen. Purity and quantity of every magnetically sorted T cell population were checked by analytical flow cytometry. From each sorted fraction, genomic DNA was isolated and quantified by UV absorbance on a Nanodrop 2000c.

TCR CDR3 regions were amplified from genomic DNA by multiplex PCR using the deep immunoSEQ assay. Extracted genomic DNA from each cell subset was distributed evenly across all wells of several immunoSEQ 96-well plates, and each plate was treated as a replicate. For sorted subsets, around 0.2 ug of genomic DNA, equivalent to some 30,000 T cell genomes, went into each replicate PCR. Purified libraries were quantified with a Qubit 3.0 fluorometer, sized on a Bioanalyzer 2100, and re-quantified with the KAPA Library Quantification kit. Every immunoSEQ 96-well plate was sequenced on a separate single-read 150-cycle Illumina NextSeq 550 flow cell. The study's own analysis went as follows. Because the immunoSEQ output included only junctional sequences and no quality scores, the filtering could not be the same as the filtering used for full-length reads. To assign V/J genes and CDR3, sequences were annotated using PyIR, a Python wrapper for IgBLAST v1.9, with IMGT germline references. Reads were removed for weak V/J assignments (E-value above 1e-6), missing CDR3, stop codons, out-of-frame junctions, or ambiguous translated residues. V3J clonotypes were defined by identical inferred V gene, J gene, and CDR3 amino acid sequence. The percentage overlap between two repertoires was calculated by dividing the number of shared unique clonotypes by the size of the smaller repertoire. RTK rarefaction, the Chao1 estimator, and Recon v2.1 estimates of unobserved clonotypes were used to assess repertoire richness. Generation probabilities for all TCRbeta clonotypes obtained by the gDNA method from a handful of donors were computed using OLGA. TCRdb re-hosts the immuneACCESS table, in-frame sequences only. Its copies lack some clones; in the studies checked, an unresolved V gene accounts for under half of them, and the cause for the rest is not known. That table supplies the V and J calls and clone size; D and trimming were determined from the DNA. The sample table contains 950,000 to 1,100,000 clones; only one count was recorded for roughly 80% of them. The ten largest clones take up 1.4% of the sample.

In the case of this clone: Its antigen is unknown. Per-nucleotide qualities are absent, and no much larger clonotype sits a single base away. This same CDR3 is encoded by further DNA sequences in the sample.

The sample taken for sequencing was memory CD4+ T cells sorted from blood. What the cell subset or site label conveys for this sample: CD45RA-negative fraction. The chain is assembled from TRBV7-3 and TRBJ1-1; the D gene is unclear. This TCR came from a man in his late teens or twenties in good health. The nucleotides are TGTGCCAGCAGCTCCCGGGAGAACACTGAAGCTTTCTTT. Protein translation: CASSSRENTEAFF.